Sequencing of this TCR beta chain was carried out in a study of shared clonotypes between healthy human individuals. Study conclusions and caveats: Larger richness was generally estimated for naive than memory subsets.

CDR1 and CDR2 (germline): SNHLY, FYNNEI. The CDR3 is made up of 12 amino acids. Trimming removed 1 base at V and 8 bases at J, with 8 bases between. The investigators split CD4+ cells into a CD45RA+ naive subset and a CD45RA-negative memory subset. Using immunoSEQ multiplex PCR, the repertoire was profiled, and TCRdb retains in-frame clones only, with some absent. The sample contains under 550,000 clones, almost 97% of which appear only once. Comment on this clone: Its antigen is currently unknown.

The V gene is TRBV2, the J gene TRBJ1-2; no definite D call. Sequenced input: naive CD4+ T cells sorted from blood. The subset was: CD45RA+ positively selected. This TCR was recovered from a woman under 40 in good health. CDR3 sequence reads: CASSEVLLGYTF. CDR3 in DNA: TGTGCCAGCAGTGAAGTACTCTTGGGCTACACCTTC.